This is a list of T cell receptor beta chains from one sample in a study of cytomegalovirus exposure and HLA in healthy donors. Generated by immunoSEQ multiplex PCR, the TCRdb table keeps only in-frame clones and is missing some. The data contain 60,000 to 70,000 clones, roughly 74% of them singletons. The sequencing input was PBMCs. The receptors were sampled from a woman between 40 and 50 years old in good health and CMV-seropositive. The CDR3 runs from the conserved cysteine through the conserved F or W. The D gene is left open where the match is weak. The listing skips clone size in some rows; elsewhere it reads once, few, many or a size class.

v_gene	abundance	j_gene	d_gene	CDR3nt	CDR3aa
TRBV7-7	NA	TRBJ2-7	TRBD1	TGTGCCAGCAGCTCCTCCCCTTCGGGACAGGGATCTTACGAGCAGTACTTC	CASSSSPSGQGSYEQYF
TRBV11-2	NA	TRBJ2-2	NA	TGTGCCAGCAGCTTAGATAGAGTGGGGGAGCTGTTTTTT	CASSLDRVGELFF
TRBV7-3	NA	TRBJ2-3	NA	TGTGCCAGCAGCTTCGACTCTGATGATACGCAGTATTTT	CASSFDSDDTQYF
TRBV7-9	NA	TRBJ1-5	NA	TGTGCCAGCAGCTTAGTCGGGTTCCAGCCCCAGCATTTT	CASSLVGFQPQHF
TRBV5-4	NA	TRBJ1-4	NA	TGTGCCAGCAGCTTGAAAGGGGCGAAACTGTTTTTT	CASSLKGAKLFF
TRBV14	NA	TRBJ1-6	TRBD1	TGTGCCAGCATCCCTGGTCAGGGGGCGGTGGATAATTCACCCCTCCACTTT	CASIPGQGAVDNSPLHF
TRBV7-2	NA	TRBJ2-2	TRBD1	TGTGCCAGCATCAAGGGTGGACAGGCCGGGGAGCTGTTTTTT	CASIKGGQAGELFF
TRBV5-4	NA	TRBJ2-1	NA	TGTGCCAGCAGCTTCCGGGACTTCCATAATGAGCAGTTCTTC	CASSFRDFHNEQFF
TRBV9	NA	TRBJ1-2	TRBD1	TGTGCCAGCAGCCCCAGGGGGGCTGATTATGGCTACACCTTC	CASSPRGADYGYTF
TRBV7-9	NA	TRBJ1-1	TRBD1	TGTGCCAGCAGCCTGGGACAGTTTCTTGAAGCTTTCTTT	CASSLGQFLEAFF
TRBV27	NA	TRBJ1-2	NA	TGTGCCAGCAGGCAGACAGGAGATAGCTATGGCTACACCTTC	CASRQTGDSYGYTF
TRBV15	NA	TRBJ2-7	NA	TGTGCCACCAGCCCTCGACTAAATGCTTACGAGCAGTACTTC	CATSPRLNAYEQYF
TRBV6-5	NA	TRBJ1-5	NA	TGTGCCAGCAGTTACAGGTCGGGGCAGCCCCAGCATTTT	CASSYRSGQPQHF
TRBV18	NA	TRBJ1-1	TRBD1	TGTGCCAGCTCACCACTAGGACAGGCTATAAGGGTGAACACTGAAGCTTTCTTT	CASSPLGQAIRVNTEAFF
TRBV19	few	TRBJ2-1	NA	TGTGCCAGTGCCATGCTCCCCTACTACAATGAGCAGTTCTTC	CASAMLPYYNEQFF
TRBV19	NA	TRBJ1-5	NA	TGTGCCAGTAGTTTGACAGGCCCCGATCAGCCCCAGCATTTT	CASSLTGPDQPQHF
TRBV4-1	few	TRBJ1-2	NA	TGCGCCAGCAGCCAAGAGTTGGGCAACTATGGCTACACCTTC	CASSQELGNYGYTF
TRBV30	NA	TRBJ2-5	NA	TGTGCCACCTCGGCGGGGAACCAAGAGACCCAGTACTTC	CATSAGNQETQYF
TRBV7-9	NA	TRBJ1-3	NA	TGTGCCAGCAGCTTAGGAGCTGGAAACACCATATATTTT	CASSLGAGNTIYF
TRBV5-1	NA	TRBJ1-2	NA	TGCGCCAGCAGCTATGGCGGGGGCGCGGAAGGCTACACCTTC	CASSYGGGAEGYTF
TRBV9	once	TRBJ2-1	NA	TGTGCCAGCAGCCTGGGCTCCTTAGCCTACAATGAGCAGTTCTTC	CASSLGSLAYNEQFF
TRBV11-2	NA	TRBJ1-3	NA	TGTGCCAGCAGCTTAGGACGCGTGACAGCCTCTGGAAACACCATATATTTT	CASSLGRVTASGNTIYF
TRBV7-3	NA	TRBJ2-3	TRBD2	TGTGCCAGCAGCCAAACTAGCGGGCGGACAGATACGCAGTATTTT	CASSQTSGRTDTQYF
TRBV6-5	NA	TRBJ1-1	NA	TGTGCCAGCAGTGCCACCCGTCAGGTGAACACTGAAGCTTTCTTT	CASSATRQVNTEAFF
TRBV4-3	once	TRBJ2-3	TRBD2	TGCGCCAGCAGCCAAGAGCCCTTGACTAGCACAAGCACAGATACGCAGTATTTT	CASSQEPLTSTSTDTQYF
TRBV6-6	NA	TRBJ1-2	NA	TGTGCCAGCAACCCGGGAGGCGCGGGTGGCTACACCTTC	CASNPGGAGGYTF
TRBV28	NA	TRBJ2-7	NA	TGTGCCAGTTCCCTAAGCTCCCATCAGGTCAAACAGTACTTC	CASSLSSHQVKQYF